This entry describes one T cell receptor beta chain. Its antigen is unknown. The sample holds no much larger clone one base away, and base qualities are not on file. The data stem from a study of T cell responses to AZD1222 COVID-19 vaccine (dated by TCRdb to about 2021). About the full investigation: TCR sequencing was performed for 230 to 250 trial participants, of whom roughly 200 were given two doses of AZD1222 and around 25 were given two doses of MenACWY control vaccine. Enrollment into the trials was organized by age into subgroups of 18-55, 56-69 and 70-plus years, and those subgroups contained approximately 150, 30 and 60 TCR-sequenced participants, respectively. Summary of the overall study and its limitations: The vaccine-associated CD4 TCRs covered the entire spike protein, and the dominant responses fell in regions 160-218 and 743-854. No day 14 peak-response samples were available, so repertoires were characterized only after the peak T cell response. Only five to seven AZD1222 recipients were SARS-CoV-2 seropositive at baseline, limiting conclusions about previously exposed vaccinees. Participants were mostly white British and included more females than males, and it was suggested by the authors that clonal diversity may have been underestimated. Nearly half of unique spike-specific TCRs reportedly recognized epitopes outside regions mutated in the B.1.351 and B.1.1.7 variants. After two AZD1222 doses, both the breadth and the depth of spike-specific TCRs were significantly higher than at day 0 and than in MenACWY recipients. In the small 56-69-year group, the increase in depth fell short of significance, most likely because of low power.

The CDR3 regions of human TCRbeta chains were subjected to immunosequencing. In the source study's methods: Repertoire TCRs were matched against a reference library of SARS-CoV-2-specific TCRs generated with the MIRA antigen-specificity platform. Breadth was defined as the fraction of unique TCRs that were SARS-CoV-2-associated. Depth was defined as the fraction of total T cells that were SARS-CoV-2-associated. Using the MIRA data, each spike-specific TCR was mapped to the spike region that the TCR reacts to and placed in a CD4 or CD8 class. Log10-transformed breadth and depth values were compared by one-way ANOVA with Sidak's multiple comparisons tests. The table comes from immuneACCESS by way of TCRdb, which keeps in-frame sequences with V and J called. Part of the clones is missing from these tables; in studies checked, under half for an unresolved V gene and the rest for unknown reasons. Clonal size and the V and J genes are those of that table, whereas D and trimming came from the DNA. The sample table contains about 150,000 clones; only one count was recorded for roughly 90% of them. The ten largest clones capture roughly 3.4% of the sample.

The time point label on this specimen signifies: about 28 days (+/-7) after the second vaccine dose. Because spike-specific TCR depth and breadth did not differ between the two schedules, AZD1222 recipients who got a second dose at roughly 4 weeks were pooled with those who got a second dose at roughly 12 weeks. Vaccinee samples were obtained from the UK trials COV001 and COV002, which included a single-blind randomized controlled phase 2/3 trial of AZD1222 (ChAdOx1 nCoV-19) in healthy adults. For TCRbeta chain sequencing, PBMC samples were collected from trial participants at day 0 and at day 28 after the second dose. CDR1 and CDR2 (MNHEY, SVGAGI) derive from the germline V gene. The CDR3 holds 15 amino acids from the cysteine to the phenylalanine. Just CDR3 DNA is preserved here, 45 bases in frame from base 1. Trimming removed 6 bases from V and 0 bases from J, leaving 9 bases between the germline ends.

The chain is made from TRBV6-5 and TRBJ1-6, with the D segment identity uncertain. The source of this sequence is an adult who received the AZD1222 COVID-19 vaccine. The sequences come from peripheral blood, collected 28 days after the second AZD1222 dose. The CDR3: CASSHISSYNSPLHF. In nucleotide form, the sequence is TGTGCCAGCAGCCACATAAGCTCCTATAATTCACCCCTCCACTTT.